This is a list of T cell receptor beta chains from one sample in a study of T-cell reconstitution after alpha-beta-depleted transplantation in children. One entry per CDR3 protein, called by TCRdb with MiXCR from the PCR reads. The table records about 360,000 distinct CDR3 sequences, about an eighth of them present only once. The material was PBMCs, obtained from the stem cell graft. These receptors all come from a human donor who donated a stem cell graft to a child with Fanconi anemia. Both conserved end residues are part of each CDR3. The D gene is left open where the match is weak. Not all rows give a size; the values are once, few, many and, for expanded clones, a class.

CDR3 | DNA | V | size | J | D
CASSERQGATEAFF | TGTGCCAGCAGTGAGCGTCAGGGGGCTACTGAAGCTTTCTTT | TRBV2 | few | TRBJ1-1 | TRBD1
CASSPTREAKRTLHF | TGTGCCAGCAGCCCAACCCGGGAAGCAAAACGCACCCTCCACTTT | TRBV5-6 | many | TRBJ1-6 | .
CSALASGNTDTQYF | TGCAGTGCTCTAGCTTCGGGGAACACAGATACGCAGTATTTT | TRBV20-1 | many | TRBJ2-3 | .
CASSSPGQGAYEQYF | TGCGCCAGCAGCTCACCGGGACAGGGGGCCTACGAGCAGTACTTC | TRBV5-1 | many | TRBJ2-7 | TRBD1
CASSPYRREYNSPLHF | TGTGCCAGCAGCCCCTATAGGAGGGAGTATAATTCACCCCTCCACTTT | TRBV5-6 | . | TRBJ1-6 | .
CASSQDQYGGFYNEQFF | TGCGCCAGCAGCCAAGATCAGTACGGGGGTTTCTACAATGAGCAGTTCTTC | TRBV4-3 | few | TRBJ2-1 | .
CASSLAPDGELFF | TGTGCCAGTAGTTTAGCCCCGGACGGGGAGCTGTTTTTT | TRBV19 | few | TRBJ2-2 | .
CASSAGRAEAFF | TGTGCCAGCAGCGCAGGGAGGGCTGAAGCTTTCTTT | TRBV5-8 | few | TRBJ1-1 | .
CASSRRGGRSRNEQFF | TGTGCCAGCAGTAGACGGGGGGGCCGGTCTCGAAATGAGCAGTTCTTC | TRBV6-1 | few | TRBJ2-1 | TRBD2
CASQVGLHNEQFF | TGCGCCAGTCAAGTGGGTCTCCACAATGAGCAGTTCTTC | TRBV5-1 | once | TRBJ2-1 | .
CASSASPGGETQYF | TGTGCCAGCAGCGCCTCCCCCGGGGGGGAGACCCAGTACTTC | TRBV9 | . | TRBJ2-5 | TRBD2
CASSFLAGGITDTQYF | TGTGCCAGCAGCTTCCTAGCGGGGGGGATCACAGATACGCAGTATTTT | TRBV11-2 | few | TRBJ2-3 | TRBD2
CATSVYSNSPLHF | TGTGCCACCAGCGTATACAGTAATTCACCCCTCCACTTT | TRBV15 | many | TRBJ1-6 | .
CASSQVKQGSGELFF | TGCGCCAGCAGCCAAGTCAAGCAGGGCTCCGGGGAGCTGTTTTTT | TRBV4-1 | few | TRBJ2-2 | .
CATSGDRYQPQHF | TGTGCCACCAGCGGGGACCGGTATCAGCCCCAGCATTTT | TRBV15 | few | TRBJ1-5 | .
CASSPTPAVLYDYTF | TGTGCCAGCAGTCCCACCCCGGCGGTGCTCTATGACTACACCTTC | TRBV6-1 | . | TRBJ1-2 | .
CSAPPLGAFKGEKLFF | TGCAGTGCACCTCCCCTGGGGGCTTTCAAGGGGGAAAAACTGTTTTTT | TRBV20-1 | . | TRBJ1-4 | .
CASSSAEDSSSNTGELFF | TGTGCCAGCAGCTCCGCGGAGGACAGCAGCTCGAACACCGGGGAGCTGTTTTTT | TRBV11-2 | many | TRBJ2-2 | .
CASSFEDNYGYTF | TGCGCCAGCAGCTTTGAGGATAACTATGGCTACACCTTC | TRBV5-1 | few | TRBJ1-2 | .
CASSSSAGLYNEQFF | TGTGCCAGCAGCTCCTCAGCGGGGCTGTACAATGAGCAGTTCTTC | TRBV9 | few | TRBJ2-1 | TRBD2
CASSSGGYEQYF | TGTGCCAGCAGTTCGGGGGGCTACGAGCAGTACTTC | TRBV27 | many | TRBJ2-7 | TRBD2
CSVDFTGSRRYTF | TGCAGCGTTGATTTTACGGGGTCTCGCCGCTACACCTTC | TRBV29-1 | . | TRBJ1-2 | .
CASSSPSRVIGELFF | TGTGCCAGCAGTTCTCCATCCAGGGTGATCGGGGAGCTGTTTTTT | TRBV12-3/TRBV12-4 | many | TRBJ2-2 | .
CASSQRQKSPLHF | TGTGCCAGCAGCCAAAGACAGAAGTCACCCCTCCACTTT | TRBV7-2 | . | TRBJ1-6 | .
CASSSLHGEKLFF | TGTGCCAGCTCATCCCTTCACGGTGAAAAACTGTTTTTT | TRBV18 | few | TRBJ1-4 | .
CASSPPTDNYGYTF | TGTGCCAGCTCACCACCAACCGATAACTATGGCTACACCTTC | TRBV18 | . | TRBJ1-2 | .
CASSITGRHEQYF | TGTGCCAGCAGCATCACTGGGAGGCACGAGCAGTACTTC | TRBV11-2 | many | TRBJ2-7 | .
CASSLPSAGEAFF | TGTGCCAGCAGTTTACCCTCGGCCGGTGAAGCTTTCTTT | TRBV27 | many | TRBJ1-1 | .
CASSPPRGGEAKNIQYF | TGTGCCAGCAGCCCTCCACGTGGGGGTGAAGCCAAAAACATTCAGTACTTC | TRBV4-2 | few | TRBJ2-4 | .
CSVTEGRGGKQYF | TGCAGCGTTACCGAGGGCAGGGGCGGTAAGCAGTACTTC | TRBV29-1 | . | TRBJ2-7 | .
CASSLEGRSSGNTIYF | TGCGCCAGCAGCTTGGAAGGGCGGAGCTCTGGAAACACCATATATTTT | TRBV5-1 | few | TRBJ1-3 | .
CASSRDRGLEAKNIQYF | TGTGCCAGCAGCCGGGACAGGGGGCTCGAGGCCAAAAACATTCAGTACTTC | TRBV2 | . | TRBJ2-4 | TRBD1
CASSPRQGINIQYF | TGTGCCAGCAGCCCAAGACAGGGCATAAACATTCAGTACTTC | TRBV28 | many | TRBJ2-4 | TRBD1
CASSRDVQETQYF | TGTGCCAGCAGCCGTGACGTTCAAGAGACCCAGTACTTC | TRBV14 | . | TRBJ2-5 | .
CSARTGTDTQYF | TGCAGTGCTAGAACTGGCACAGATACGCAGTATTTT | TRBV20-1 | many | TRBJ2-3 | .
CASSLTRDRGNTIYF | TGTGCCAGCAGTTTGACCCGGGACAGAGGAAACACCATATATTTT | TRBV6-5 | . | TRBJ1-3 | TRBD1
CATSFEAGRARFF | TGTGCCACCAGCTTTGAAGCAGGGAGAGCTAGGTTCTTC | TRBV5-5 | . | TRBJ2-1 | .
CSAQGGNYGYTF | TGCAGTGCTCAGGGGGGGAACTATGGCTACACCTTC | TRBV20-1 | . | TRBJ1-2 | TRBD1
CASSQGGTIWPGELFF | TGTGCCAGCAGCCAAGGGGGGACTATCTGGCCCGGGGAGCTGTTTTTT | TRBV3-1 | . | TRBJ2-2 | TRBD2
CSVWGWRQETQYF | TGCAGCGTGTGGGGTTGGAGGCAAGAGACCCAGTACTTC | TRBV29-1 | few | TRBJ2-5 | .
CASSLGQGTQETQYF | TGTGCCAGCAGCTTGGGACAGGGTACTCAGGAGACCCAGTACTTC | TRBV13 | . | TRBJ2-5 | TRBD1
CATSRELGMNTEAFF | TGTGCCACCAGCAGAGAACTGGGGATGAACACTGAAGCTTTCTTT | TRBV15 | few | TRBJ1-1 | .
CAITKGQGSADTQYF | TGTGCCATCACTAAGGGACAGGGGAGCGCAGATACGCAGTATTTT | TRBV10-3 | . | TRBJ2-3 | TRBD1
CASSLENRKGEKLFF | TGCGCCAGCAGCTTGGAAAACAGGAAAGGTGAAAAACTGTTTTTT | TRBV5-1 | . | TRBJ1-4 | .
CASSYSMRVDTEAFF | TGTGCCAGCAGTTACTCGATGCGGGTCGACACTGAAGCTTTCTTT | TRBV6-5 | . | TRBJ1-1 | .
CASSFLAGGAEDTQYF | TGTGCCAGCAGCTTTCTGGCGGGGGGCGCGGAAGATACGCAGTATTTT | TRBV5-6 | . | TRBJ2-3 | TRBD2
CSARGRGSGTSGGETQYF | TGCAGTGCTAGAGGACGGGGTTCCGGGACTAGCGGGGGAGAGACCCAGTACTTC | TRBV20-1 | few | TRBJ2-5 | TRBD2
CASSQGHGTGEEQYF | TGCGCCAGCAGCCAAGGCCATGGGACAGGGGAAGAGCAGTACTTC | TRBV5-1 | . | TRBJ2-7 | TRBD1
CASSFLSRTPGNEQFF | TGTGCCAGCAGCTTTCTGTCGAGGACCCCGGGGAATGAGCAGTTCTTC | TRBV7-9 | few | TRBJ2-1 | .
CASSLMRAGELFF | TGCGCCAGCAGCTTAATGCGGGCCGGGGAGCTGTTTTTT | TRBV5-1 | few | TRBJ2-2 | .
CASSQDEGSNTEAFF | TGTGCCAGCAGCCAAGATGAGGGATCGAACACTGAAGCTTTCTTT | TRBV4-2 | few | TRBJ1-1 | .
CASSYPGQGVNEQFF | TGCGCCAGCAGCTACCCGGGACAGGGGGTAAATGAGCAGTTCTTC | TRBV4-1 | many | TRBJ2-1 | TRBD1
CASTRDGTGGETQYF | TGCGCCAGCACCCGGGACGGTACGGGAGGGGAGACCCAGTACTTC | TRBV5-1 | . | TRBJ2-5 | TRBD2
CASSPSGRYTGELFF | TGCGCCAGCAGCCCCTCAGGACGGTACACCGGGGAGCTGTTTTTT | TRBV5-1 | . | TRBJ2-2 | .
CASSFGGGISPLHF | TGTGCCAGCAGTTTTGGCGGGGGTATTTCACCCCTCCACTTT | TRBV28 | many | TRBJ1-6 | .